This T cell receptor (beta chain) was retrieved from a study of blood T cell repertoires in COVID-19. Study summary: Whether acute or convalescent, the COVID-19 samples came from the United States, Italy and Spain.

The junction had 5 bases not matched to a gene; V was cut back by 5 bases and J by 5 bases. Germline V gives CDR1 ENHRY, CDR2 SYGVKD. The CDR3 runs to 14 residues. Sequenced by immunoSEQ multiplex PCR; TCRdb stores in-frame clones only, minus some. The sample has roughly 230,000 clones; approximately 88% are singletons. The V call is TRBV10-3, the J call TRBJ1-5; 8 bases map to TRBD1. The sequence was obtained from a man aged 35 to 55 with acute or convalescent COVID-19. Sequencing used peripheral blood. CDR3 sequence reads: CAISSGTGDQPQHF. The CDR3, as DNA: TGTGCCATCAGTTCCGGGACAGGAGATCAGCCCCAGCATTTT.